This passage covers 32 T cell receptor beta chains from one sample sequenced in a study of shared clonotypes between healthy human individuals. CD45RO-negative CD8 cells positively selected for CCR7 made up the naive population, which excluded terminally differentiated effector memory CD45RA+ cells. The table came from immunoSEQ multiplex PCR; TCRdb's copy has only in-frame clones and leaves some out. Among over 750,000 clones listed, 96% were seen once. Sequencing input: naive CD8+ T cells sorted from blood. The receptors derive from a man under 40 in good health.

This sequence joins TRBV7-9 and TRBJ1-1; tentative D call: TRBD1 (5 bases). Germline loops: CDR1 SEHNR, CDR2 FQNEAQ (reference sequence). CDR3 length: 12 residues. V lost 8 bases to trimming and J lost 6 bases, with 13 bases between them. For the CDR3, the DNA is TGTGCCAGCCGGACGGGGGGAGCTGAAGCTTTCTTT. The encoded protein is CASRTGGAEAFF.

The chain is built from TRBV28 and TRBJ2-7; D remains unclear. The CDR3 extends over 13 amino acids. The germline V and J ends were trimmed by 7 bases and 4 bases, with 14 bases remaining between them. In germline, CDR1 is MDHEN, CDR2 SYDVKM. The CDR3 is CASKTTNEYEQYF. The CDR3 DNA reads as TGTGCCAGCAAAACGACAAATGAGTACGAGCAGTACTTC.

The chain joins TRBV5-6 to TRBJ1-2; D is ambiguous. The V gene lost 0 bases and the J gene lost 1 base, with 7 bases spanning the gap. Per the germline V gene, CDR1 is SGHDT and CDR2 is YYEEEE. This CDR3 has 14 amino acids. The CDR3 bases are TGTGCCAGCAGCTTGGCAGGCAGTAACTATGGCTACACCTTC. This encodes CASSLAGSNYGYTF. The whole variable domain, remainder taken from reference TRBV5-6 and TRBJ1-2, is DAGVTQSPTHLIKTRGQQVTLRCSPKSGHDTVSWYQQALGQGPQFIFQYYEEEERQRGNFPDRFSGHQFPNYSSELNVNALLLGDSALYLCASSLAGSNYGYTFGSGTRLTVV.

Details on this clone: This sample also contains other DNA sequences that code for the same CDR3. The genes are TRBV5-1 and TRBJ1-1; D gene uncertain. The germline CDR1 and CDR2 sequences are SGHRS and YFSETQ. V was pared by 5 bases and J by 3 bases, with 11 bases between. The CDR3 spans 13 residues. CDR3 sequence: CASSLWADTEAFF. CDR3 nucleotide sequence: TGCGCCAGCAGTCTTTGGGCGGACACTGAAGCTTTCTTT.

This chain joins TRBV5-6 and TRBJ2-2; no firm D call. Per the germline V gene, CDR1 is SGHDT and CDR2 is YYEEEE. The V gene lost 1 base and the J gene lost 3 bases, with 10 bases spanning the gap. This CDR3 is 15 amino acids long. CDR3 bases: TGTGCCAGCAGCTTGCCCTTTGTAGACACCGGGGAGCTGTTTTTT. It specifies CASSLPFVDTGELFF.

As for this clone: Other nucleotide sequences from this sample produce the same CDR3. V usage is TRBV6-5 and J usage is TRBJ2-3, with no clear D. Germline V CDR1 and CDR2: MNHEY, SVGAGI. The V end was cut by 0 bases, the J end by 3 bases, with 4 bases between. The CDR3 extends over 13 amino acids. Here the CDR3 reads CASSYSWTDTQYF. Here the CDR3 DNA reads TGTGCCAGCAGTTACTCGTGGACAGATACGCAGTATTTT.

This sequence joins TRBV27 and TRBJ2-2, with D possibly called TRBD1 or TRBD2 (5 bases each). V was clipped by 3 bases and J by 4 bases, with 18 bases between them. Per the germline V gene, CDR1 is MNHEY and CDR2 is SMNVEV (reference sequence). The CDR3 totals 17 residues. CDR3 bases: TGTGCCAGCAGTTTTACCCCGGGGACGGCGACCACCGGGGAGCTGTTTTTT. Its protein product is CASSFTPGTATTGELFF.

The chain is built from TRBV27 and TRBJ2-1, with 8 bases matching TRBD2. The CDR3 length is 16 residues. Unmatched junction bases numbered 4, after V lost 0 bases and J lost 3 bases. Germline V gene sequence: CDR1 MNHEY, CDR2 SMNVEV (reference sequence). In DNA form, the CDR3 reads TGTGCCAGCAGTTTATCTAGCGGGGATCTCTACAATGAGCAGTTCTTC. Translated, it gives CASSLSSGDLYNEQFF.

V and J are TRBV6-1 and TRBJ2-2; D is uncertain. The CDR3 spans 16 residues. Trimming took 3 bases from V and 0 from J, leaving 11 bases between them. Germline CDR1 MNHNS, CDR2 SASEGT. The CDR3 DNA sequence: TGTGCCAGCAGTGATGGGAAGGTGTCGAACACCGGGGAGCTGTTTTTT. Its translation: CASSDGKVSNTGELFF.

This sequence joins TRBV19 and TRBJ1-2; D not resolved. V lost 9 bases and J lost 5, with 16 bases in between. Germline V gene sequence: CDR1 LNHDA, CDR2 SQIVND (reference sequence). This CDR3 is 13 amino acids long. In DNA form, the CDR3 reads TGTGCCAGCTTATCGGGGTTGGGGTATGGCTACACCTTC. Its translation is CASLSGLGYGYTF.

The chain employs TRBV4-1 and TRBJ2-1; 9 positions agree with TRBD1. Germline loops: CDR1 MGHRA, CDR2 YSYEKL. This CDR3 has 16 residues. Trimming removed 4 bases from V and 3 bases from J; junction bases left unmatched: 7. DNA for the CDR3: TGCGCCAGCAGCCTGATACAGGGGGCAGGCTACAATGAGCAGTTCTTC. Protein product: CASSLIQGAGYNEQFF.

The chain carries TRBV10-1 and TRBJ2-7; either TRBD1 or TRBD2 may supply D (5 bases each). Trimming stripped 0 bases from V and 2 bases from J, with 11 bases between. The V gene's germline CDR1 is WNHNN and CDR2 SYGVQD (reference sequence). CDR3 length equals 15 residues. The CDR3 spells CASSESGQGPYEQYF. For the CDR3, the DNA is TGCGCCAGCAGTGAGTCGGGTCAGGGACCCTACGAGCAGTACTTC.

The rearrangement links TRBV13 to TRBJ2-5, with TRBD1 matching over 8 bases. Germline-derived CDR1 and CDR2 are PRHDT and FYEKMQ (reference sequence). Trimming cost V 5 bases and J 7 bases; bases outside gene matches: 12. This CDR3 region has 15 residues. The CDR3 DNA is TGTGCCAGCAGCCTGGACAGGGCCCCTATAGGGACCCAGTACTTC. This gives the protein CASSLDRAPIGTQYF.

V gene TRBV7-8 combines with J gene TRBJ2-7, with D possibly being TRBD1 or TRBD2 (8 bases each). The germline V gene has CDR1 SGHVS and CDR2 FQNEAQ. The CDR3 is made up of 18 amino acids. V shed 8 bases and J shed 3 bases, with 29 bases lying between them. This chain's CDR3 is CASGLDREKLAESYEQYF. CDR3 in DNA: TGTGCCAGCGGATTGGACAGGGAAAAACTAGCGGAGAGCTACGAGCAGTACTTC.

The J gene is TRBJ2-7, the V gene TRBV7-9; TRBD2 matches 12 bases. V trimming: 5 bases; J trimming: 2 bases; junction bases outside the gene matches: 7. Per germline, CDR1 SEHNR and CDR2 FQNEAQ (reference sequence). This CDR3 region has 16 residues. For the CDR3, the DNA is TGTGCCAGCAGCCCCCGGACTAGCGGGGTGCCCTACGAGCAGTACTTC. Translated, it gives CASSPRTSGVPYEQYF.

This clone was recorded only once. The chain combines TRBV27 with TRBJ1-1; D might be TRBD1 (5 bases). Trimming stripped 3 bases from V and 0 bases from J, with 11 bases between. Germline V gene sequence: CDR1 MNHEY, CDR2 SMNVEV (reference sequence). The CDR3 is 15 amino acids. CDR3 residues: CASSFLGTMNTEAFF. As DNA, the CDR3 is TGTGCCAGCAGTTTTTTAGGGACCATGAACACTGAAGCTTTCTTT.

J is TRBJ1-5 and V is TRBV27; 8 nucleotides agree with TRBD1. CDR3 length: 14 residues. Losses at the gene ends were 5 bases for V and 7 bases for J; bases not matched to a gene: 7. CDR1 is MNHEY and CDR2 is SMNVEV in the germline V gene (reference sequence). The CDR3: CASSPNRGGQPQHF. Written as DNA, the CDR3 is TGTGCCAGCAGTCCAAACAGGGGGGGACAGCCCCAGCATTTT.

The rearrangement links TRBV4-1 to TRBJ2-7, with a tentative D call TRBD1 (6 bases). Trimming took 5 bases from V and 6 from J, leaving 17 bases between them. CDR3 size: 14 residues. The V gene's germline CDR1 is MGHRA and CDR2 YSYEKL. CDR3 protein: CASSLGALQREQYF. In DNA, the CDR3 is TGCGCCAGCAGCTTGGGGGCATTGCAGCGCGAGCAGTACTTC.

This clone was seen only a few times. The sample has other DNA sequences that encode this CDR3 too. The chain carries TRBV6-1 and TRBJ2-7, with 7 bases matching TRBD2. From germline, CDR1 is MNHNS and CDR2 SASEGT. The V gene end was trimmed by 1 base and the J gene end by 3 bases; junction bases not matched to a gene: 3. There are 14 residues in the CDR3. The CDR3 region is CASSEGGGSYEQYF. The CDR3, as DNA: TGTGCCAGCAGTGAAGGGGGCGGGAGCTACGAGCAGTACTTC.

The V and J genes are TRBV5-6 and TRBJ2-2; 10 bases are a match to TRBD1. Unmatched junction bases numbered 6, after V lost 4 bases and J lost 3 bases. Germline V lookup: CDR1 SGHDT, CDR2 YYEEEE. CDR3 size: 16 residues. The CDR3 reads CASSGRDRGYTGELFF. The CDR3 DNA sequence: TGTGCCAGCAGCGGCCGGGACAGGGGATACACCGGGGAGCTGTTTTTT.

The chain combines TRBV6-1 with TRBJ2-7, with 8 bases identical to TRBD2. The CDR3 has 14 residues. Germline V CDR1 and CDR2: MNHNS, SASEGT. J was trimmed by 0 bases and V by 8 bases; bases with no gene match: 6. CDR3 bases: TGTGCCAGCCTAACTAGCGGCAGCTCCTACGAGCAGTACTTC. This codes for CASLTSGSSYEQYF.

The chain joins TRBV18 to TRBJ2-2; D remains unclear. Trimming stripped 3 bases from V and 6 bases from J, with 11 bases between. Germline V gene data show CDR1 as KGHSH and CDR2 as LQKENI. This CDR3 region has 14 residues. This CDR3 reads CASSPSWVAGELFF. DNA of the CDR3: TGTGCCAGCTCACCCTCTTGGGTCGCCGGGGAGCTGTTTTTT.

Worth noting for this clone: The sample carries other DNA sequences with the same CDR3. The rearrangement links TRBV7-9 to TRBJ1-5; D gene uncertain. The CDR3 runs to 14 residues. V dropped 0 bases and J dropped 5 bases, with 8 bases sitting between them. In germline, CDR1 is SEHNR, CDR2 FQNEAQ (reference sequence). The CDR3 sequence: CASSLAGFDQPQHF. CDR3 nucleotides: TGTGCCAGCAGCTTAGCAGGGTTCGATCAGCCCCAGCATTTT.

The chain has TRBV9 and TRBJ2-5; a weak D match, TRBD2 (6 bases). This CDR3 region has 15 residues. Per germline, CDR1 SGDLS and CDR2 YYNGEE. Trimming removed 3 bases from V and 2 bases from J, with 14 bases in between. The CDR3 here is CASSAIPSDQETQYF. The CDR3 bases are TGTGCCAGCAGCGCCATACCTAGCGATCAAGAGACCCAGTACTTC. The whole variable domain, filled in from reference TRBV9 and TRBJ2-5, reads DSGVTQTPKHLITATGQRVTLRCSPRSGDLSVYWYQQSLDQGLQFLIQYYNGEERAKGNILERFSAQQFPDLHSELNLSSLELGDSALYFCASSAIPSDQETQYFGPGTRLLVL.

V and J are TRBV5-1 and TRBJ1-1; maybe TRBD1 (5 bases). V lost 0 bases to trimming and J lost 11 bases, with 17 bases between them. Germline V gene sequence: CDR1 SGHRS, CDR2 YFSETQ. The CDR3 has 14 amino acids. The CDR3 loop is CASSLGEVVRDAFF. The CDR3 DNA reads TGCGCCAGCAGCTTGGGAGAAGTGGTCAGGGATGCTTTCTTT.

The chain couples TRBV4-1 to TRBJ1-3; D perhaps matches TRBD1 (5 bases). V was trimmed by 0 bases and J by 0 bases, leaving 12 bases between them. In germline, CDR1 is MGHRA, CDR2 YSYEKL. The CDR3 loop spans 17 amino acids. The CDR3, as DNA: TGCGCCAGCAGCCAAGAGGGGGAGGGTGGCTCTGGAAACACCATATATTTT. Translated: CASSQEGEGGSGNTIYF.

This clone came up once. The CDR3 reads CASSSADRWPLSYEQYF. The DNA of the CDR3 is TGTGCCAGCAGCTCGGCGGACAGATGGCCGCTATCCTACGAGCAGTACTTC. The chain employs TRBV11-2 and TRBJ2-7, with D perhaps matching TRBD1 (6 bases). The germline gives CDR1 SGHAT, CDR2 FQNNGV. Between the trimmed V and J ends, which lost 4 bases and 1 base, there was a span of 20 bases. The CDR3 is 17 residues long.

The chain links TRBV6-5 to TRBJ2-3; D gene uncertain. Germline lookup yields CDR1 MNHEY and CDR2 SVGAGI. The CDR3 consists of 12 residues. Deletions cut 4 bases from V and 3 bases from J, with 5 bases between. The CDR3 bases are TGTGCCAGCAGTTCAGTGACAGATACGCAGTATTTT. Translation: CASSSVTDTQYF.

This chain connects TRBV29-1 to TRBJ2-7; D perhaps matches TRBD2 (5 bases). The V end lost 4 bases, the J end lost 3 bases, and 19 bases lay between the germline ends. CDR1 is SQVTM and CDR2 is ANQGSEA in the germline V gene. The CDR3 covers 15 residues. CDR3 amino acids: CSVAKPSSRNYEQYF. The CDR3 DNA reads TGCAGCGTTGCGAAACCCTCTAGCAGGAACTACGAGCAGTACTTC.

V usage is TRBV30 and J usage is TRBJ1-4, with a weak D call TRBD1 (6 bases). The CDR3 is 14 residues long. Trimming removed 8 bases at V and 6 bases at J, with 19 bases between. Germline CDR1 and CDR2: GTSNPN and SVGIG (reference sequence). The CDR3: CAIDPGGVDEKLFF. Here the CDR3 DNA reads TGTGCCATAGACCCCGGGGGCGTCGATGAAAAACTGTTTTTT.

The chain carries TRBV5-1 and TRBJ2-2; the D is unclear. The CDR3 loop spans 16 amino acids. CDR1 SGHRS and CDR2 YFSETQ come from the germline V gene. Deletions cut 4 bases from V and 4 bases from J, with 17 bases between. CDR3 DNA: TGCGCCAGCAGCCTCCATGGGGAAGGCCTCACCGGGGAGCTGTTTTTT. The encoded protein is CASSLHGEGLTGELFF.

The chain carries TRBV14 and TRBJ2-5; tentatively, D is TRBD2 (5 bases). This CDR3 has 13 residues. Germline V gene sequence: CDR1 SGHDN, CDR2 FVKESK. The V gene lost 1 base and the J gene lost 9 bases, with 12 bases spanning the gap. The chain's CDR3 is CASSQADHGAQYF. In DNA, the CDR3 is TGTGCCAGCAGCCAAGCGGACCACGGGGCCCAGTACTTC.